This TCR beta chain was identified in a study of blood T cell repertoires in COVID-19. Source study methods: Using reference gene primer amplification, nucleated cell counts were estimated. The protocol was immunoSEQ multiplex PCR, while the TCRdb copy is restricted to in-frame clones and leaves out a portion. V and J calls and clone size are those listed in that table; D and trimming were worked out from the DNA. Among 150,000 to 200,000 clones listed, 74% were seen once. Specimen: peripheral blood. This clonotype originated in a woman older than 75 with acute or convalescent COVID-19.

CDR3 sequence reads: CASSLFMEGTQYF. In DNA, the CDR3 is TGTGCCAGCAGTTTATTTATGGAGGGTACGCAGTATTTT. The chain carries TRBV28 and TRBJ2-3, with D perhaps TRBD2 (6 bases). V lost 1 base and J 8 bases, leaving 10 bases between the germline ends. Germline loops: CDR1 MDHEN, CDR2 SYDVKM. This CDR3 has 13 amino acids.